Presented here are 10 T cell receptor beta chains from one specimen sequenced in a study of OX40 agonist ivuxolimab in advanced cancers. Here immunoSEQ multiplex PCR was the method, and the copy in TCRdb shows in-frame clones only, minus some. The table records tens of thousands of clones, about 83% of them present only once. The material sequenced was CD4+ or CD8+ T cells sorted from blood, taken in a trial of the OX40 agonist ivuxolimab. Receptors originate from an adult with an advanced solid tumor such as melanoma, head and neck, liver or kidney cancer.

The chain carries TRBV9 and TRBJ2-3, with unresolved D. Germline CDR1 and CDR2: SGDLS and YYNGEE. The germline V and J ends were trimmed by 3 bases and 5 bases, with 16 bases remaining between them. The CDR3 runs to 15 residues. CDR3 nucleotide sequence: TGTGCCAGCAGCGACGGTGAGTGGAGTCTAGATACGCAGTATTTT. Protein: CASSDGEWSLDTQYF.

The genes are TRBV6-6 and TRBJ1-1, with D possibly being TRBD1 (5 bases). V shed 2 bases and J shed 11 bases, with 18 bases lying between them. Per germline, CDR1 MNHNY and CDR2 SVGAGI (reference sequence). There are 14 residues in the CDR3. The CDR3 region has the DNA TGTGCCAGCAGTTACGTCGGAGGGGCCCCGGGGGCTTTCTTT. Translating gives CASSYVGGAPGAFF.

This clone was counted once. CDR3 in amino acids: CASSVDAGRMYEQYF. The DNA for the CDR3 is TGTGCCAGCAGCGTAGATGCAGGGAGGATGTACGAGCAGTACTTC. V usage is TRBV9 and J usage is TRBJ2-7; D might be TRBD2 (6 bases). This CDR3 comprises 15 residues. V lost 0 bases to trimming and J lost 4 bases, with 14 bases between them. CDR1 SGDLS and CDR2 YYNGEE come from the germline V gene.

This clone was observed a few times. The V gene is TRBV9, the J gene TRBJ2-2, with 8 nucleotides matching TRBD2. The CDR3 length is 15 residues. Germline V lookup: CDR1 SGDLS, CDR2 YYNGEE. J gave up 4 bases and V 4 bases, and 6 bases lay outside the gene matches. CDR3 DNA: TGTGCCAGCAGCCCCCTCGGGGGGGGCACCGGGGAGCTGTTTTTT. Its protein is CASSPLGGGTGELFF. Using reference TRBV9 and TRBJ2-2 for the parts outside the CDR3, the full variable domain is DSGVTQTPKHLITATGQRVTLRCSPRSGDLSVYWYQQSLDQGLQFLIQYYNGEERAKGNILERFSAQQFPDLHSELNLSSLELGDSALYFCASSPLGGGTGELFFGEGSRLTVL.

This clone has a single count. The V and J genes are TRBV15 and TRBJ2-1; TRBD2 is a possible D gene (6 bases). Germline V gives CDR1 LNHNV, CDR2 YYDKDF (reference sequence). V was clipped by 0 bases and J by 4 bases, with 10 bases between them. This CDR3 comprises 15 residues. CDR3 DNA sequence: TGTGCCACCAGCAGAGAGCGGGGCCCTTACAATGAGCAGTTCTTC. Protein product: CATSRERGPYNEQFF.

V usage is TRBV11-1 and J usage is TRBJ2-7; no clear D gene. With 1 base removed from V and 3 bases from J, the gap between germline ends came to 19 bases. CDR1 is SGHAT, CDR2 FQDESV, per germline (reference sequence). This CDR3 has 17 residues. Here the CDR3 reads CASSLGGWVAKSYEQYF. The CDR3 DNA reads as TGTGCCAGCAGCTTAGGTGGCTGGGTCGCGAAGAGCTACGAGCAGTACTTC.

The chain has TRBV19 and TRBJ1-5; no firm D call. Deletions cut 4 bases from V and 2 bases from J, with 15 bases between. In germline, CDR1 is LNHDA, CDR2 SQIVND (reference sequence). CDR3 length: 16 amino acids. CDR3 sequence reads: CASSTREGLRNQPQHF. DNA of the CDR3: TGTGCCAGTAGTACCCGGGAGGGCTTACGCAATCAGCCCCAGCATTTT. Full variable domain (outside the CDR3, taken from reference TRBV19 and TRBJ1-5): DGGITQSPKYLFRKEGQNVTLSCEQNLNHDAMYWYRQDPGQGLRLIYYSQIVNDFQKGDIAEGYSVSREKKESFPLTVTSAQKNPTAFYLCASSTREGLRNQPQHFGDGTRLSIL.

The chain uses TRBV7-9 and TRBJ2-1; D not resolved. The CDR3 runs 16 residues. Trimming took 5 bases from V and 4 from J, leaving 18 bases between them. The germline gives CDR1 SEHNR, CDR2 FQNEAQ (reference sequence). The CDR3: CASSPGRGGGYNEQFF. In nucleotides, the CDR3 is TGTGCCAGCAGCCCCGGCCGTGGTGGTGGATACAATGAGCAGTTCTTC.

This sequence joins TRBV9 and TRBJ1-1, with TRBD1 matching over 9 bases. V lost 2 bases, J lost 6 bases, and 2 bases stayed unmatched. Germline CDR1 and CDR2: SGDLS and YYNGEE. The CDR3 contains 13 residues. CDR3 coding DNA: TGTGCCAGCAGCGTTGGGACAGGGTCTGAAGCTTTCTTT. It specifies CASSVGTGSEAFF.

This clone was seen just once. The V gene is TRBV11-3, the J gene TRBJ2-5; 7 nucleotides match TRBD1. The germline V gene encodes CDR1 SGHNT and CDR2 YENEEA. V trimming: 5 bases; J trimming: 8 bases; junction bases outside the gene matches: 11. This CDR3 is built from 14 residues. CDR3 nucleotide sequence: TGTGCCAGCAGCGTAACAGGGGTAGGAGATACCCAGTACTTC. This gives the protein CASSVTGVGDTQYF. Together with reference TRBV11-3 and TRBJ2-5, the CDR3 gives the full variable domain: EAGVVQSPRYKIIEKKQPVAFWCNPISGHNTLYWYLQNLGQGPELLIRYENEEAVDDSQLPKDRFSAERLKGVDSTLKIQPAELGDSAVYLCASSVTGVGDTQYFGPGTRLLVL.